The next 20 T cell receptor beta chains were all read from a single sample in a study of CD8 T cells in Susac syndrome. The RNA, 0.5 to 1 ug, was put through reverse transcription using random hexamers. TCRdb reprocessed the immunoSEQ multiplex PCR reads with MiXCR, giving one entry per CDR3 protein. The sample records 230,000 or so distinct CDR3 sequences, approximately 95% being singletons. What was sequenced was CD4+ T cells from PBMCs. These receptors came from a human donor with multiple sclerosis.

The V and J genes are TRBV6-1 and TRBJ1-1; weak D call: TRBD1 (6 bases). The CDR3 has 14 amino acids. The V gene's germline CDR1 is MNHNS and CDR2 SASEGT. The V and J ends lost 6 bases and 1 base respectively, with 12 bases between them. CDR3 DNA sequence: TGTGCCAGCAGATGGACAGTGGGGAACACTGAAGCTTTCTTT. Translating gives CASRWTVGNTEAFF.

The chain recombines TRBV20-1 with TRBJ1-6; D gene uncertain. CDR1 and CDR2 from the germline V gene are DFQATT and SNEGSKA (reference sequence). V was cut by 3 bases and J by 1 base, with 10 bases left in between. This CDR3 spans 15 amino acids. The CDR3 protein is CSARPPGSYNSPLHF. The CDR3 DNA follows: TGCAGTGCTAGGCCCCCAGGATCCTATAATTCACCCCTCCACTTT.

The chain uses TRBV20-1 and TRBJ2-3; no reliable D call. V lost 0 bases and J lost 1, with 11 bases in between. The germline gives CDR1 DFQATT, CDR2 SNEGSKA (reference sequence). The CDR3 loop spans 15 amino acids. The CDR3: CSARESSRGTDTQYF. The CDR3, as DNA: TGCAGTGCTAGAGAATCTAGTCGGGGCACAGATACGCAGTATTTT.

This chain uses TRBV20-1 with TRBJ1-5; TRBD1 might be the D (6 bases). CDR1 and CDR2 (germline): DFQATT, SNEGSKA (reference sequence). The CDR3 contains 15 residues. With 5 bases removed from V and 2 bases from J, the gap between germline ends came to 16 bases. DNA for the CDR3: TGCAGTGCTTTTAACAGGGAAGGGGGCAATCAGCCCCAGCATTTT. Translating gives CSAFNREGGNQPQHF.

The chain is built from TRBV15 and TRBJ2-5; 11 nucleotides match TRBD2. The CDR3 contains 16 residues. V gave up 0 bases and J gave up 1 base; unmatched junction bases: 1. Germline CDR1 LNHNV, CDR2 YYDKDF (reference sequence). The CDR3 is CATSRDGTSGQETQYF. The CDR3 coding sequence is TGTGCCACCAGCAGAGACGGGACTAGCGGCCAAGAGACCCAGTACTTC. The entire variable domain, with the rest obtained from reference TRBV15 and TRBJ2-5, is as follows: DAMVIQNPRYQVTQFGKPVTLSCSQTLNHNVMYWYQQKSSQAPKLLFHYYDKDFNNEADTPDNFQSRRPNTSFCFLDIRSPGLGDTAMYLCATSRDGTSGQETQYFGPGTRLLVL.

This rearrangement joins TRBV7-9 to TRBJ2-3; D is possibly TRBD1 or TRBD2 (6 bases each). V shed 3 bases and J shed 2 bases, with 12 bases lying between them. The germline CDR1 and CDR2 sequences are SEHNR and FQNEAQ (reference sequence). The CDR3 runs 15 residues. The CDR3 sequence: CASSLGASDTDTQYF. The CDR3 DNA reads TGTGCCAGCAGCTTGGGGGCTAGCGACACAGATACGCAGTATTTT.

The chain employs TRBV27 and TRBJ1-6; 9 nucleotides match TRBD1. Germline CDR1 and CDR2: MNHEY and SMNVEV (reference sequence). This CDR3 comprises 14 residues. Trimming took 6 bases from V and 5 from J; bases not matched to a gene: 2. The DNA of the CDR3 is TGTGCCAGCAGATGGGACAGGGATAATTCACCCCTCCACTTT. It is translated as CASRWDRDNSPLHF.

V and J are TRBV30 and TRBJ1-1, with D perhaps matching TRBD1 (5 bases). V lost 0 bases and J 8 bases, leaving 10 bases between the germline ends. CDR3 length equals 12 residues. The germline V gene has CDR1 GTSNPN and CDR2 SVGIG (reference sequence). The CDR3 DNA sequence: TGTGCCTGGAGTGTCCTGGGGCCGGAAGCTTTCTTT. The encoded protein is CAWSVLGPEAFF.

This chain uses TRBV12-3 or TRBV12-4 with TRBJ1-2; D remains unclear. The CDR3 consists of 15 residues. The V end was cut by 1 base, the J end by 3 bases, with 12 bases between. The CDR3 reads CASSLGRRAHYGYTF. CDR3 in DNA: TGTGCCAGCAGTTTAGGGCGGCGCGCCCACTATGGCTACACCTTC.

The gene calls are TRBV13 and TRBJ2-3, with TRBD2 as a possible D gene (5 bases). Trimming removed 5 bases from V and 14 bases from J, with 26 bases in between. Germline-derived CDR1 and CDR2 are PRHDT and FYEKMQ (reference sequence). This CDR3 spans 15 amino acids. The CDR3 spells CASSSIMTITTRAYF. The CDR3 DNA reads TGTGCCAGCAGCAGTATTATGACTATCACTACCCGGGCGTATTTT.

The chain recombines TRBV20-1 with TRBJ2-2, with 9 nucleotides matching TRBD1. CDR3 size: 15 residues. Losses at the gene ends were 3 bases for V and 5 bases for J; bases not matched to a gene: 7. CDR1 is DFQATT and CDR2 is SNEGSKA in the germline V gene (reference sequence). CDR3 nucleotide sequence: TGCAGTGCTAGGGTCCGGGACAGGGAGACCGGGGAGCTGTTTTTT. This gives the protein CSARVRDRETGELFF.

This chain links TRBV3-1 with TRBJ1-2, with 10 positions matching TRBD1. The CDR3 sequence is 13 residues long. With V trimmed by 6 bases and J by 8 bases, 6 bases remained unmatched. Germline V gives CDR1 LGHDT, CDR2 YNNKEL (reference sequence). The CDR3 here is CASSRQGARGYTF. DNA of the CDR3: TGTGCCAGCAGTCGACAGGGGGCGCGGGGCTACACCTTC.

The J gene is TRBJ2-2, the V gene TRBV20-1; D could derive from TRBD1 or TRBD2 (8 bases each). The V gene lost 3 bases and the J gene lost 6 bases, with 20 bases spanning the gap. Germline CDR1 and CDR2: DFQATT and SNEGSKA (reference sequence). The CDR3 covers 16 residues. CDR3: CSASAGGAGGSGELFF. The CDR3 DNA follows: TGCAGTGCTAGTGCAGGGGGCGCGGGAGGCTCCGGGGAGCTGTTTTTT.

The CDR3 bases are TGCAGTGCTAGTCGGGGAGGAGATACGCAGTATTTT. Translated: CSASRGGDTQYF. This chain connects TRBV20-1 to TRBJ2-3, with a tentative D call TRBD2 (6 bases). The length of the CDR3 is 12 residues. The V gene's germline CDR1 is DFQATT and CDR2 SNEGSKA (reference sequence). Trimming removed 3 bases at V and 5 bases at J, with 9 bases between.

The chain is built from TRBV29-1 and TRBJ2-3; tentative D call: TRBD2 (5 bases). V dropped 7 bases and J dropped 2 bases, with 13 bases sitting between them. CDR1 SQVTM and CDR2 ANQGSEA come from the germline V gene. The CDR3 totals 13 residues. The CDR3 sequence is CSARLPSTDTQYF. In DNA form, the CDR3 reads TGCAGCGCTAGACTACCATCCACAGATACGCAGTATTTT.

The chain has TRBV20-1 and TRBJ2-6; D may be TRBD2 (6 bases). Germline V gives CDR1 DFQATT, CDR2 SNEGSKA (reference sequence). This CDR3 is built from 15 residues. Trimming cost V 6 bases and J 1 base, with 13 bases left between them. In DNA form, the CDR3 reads TGCAGTGCCCCGGTGGGGGGATCTGGGGCCAACGTCCTGACTTTC. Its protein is CSAPVGGSGANVLTF.

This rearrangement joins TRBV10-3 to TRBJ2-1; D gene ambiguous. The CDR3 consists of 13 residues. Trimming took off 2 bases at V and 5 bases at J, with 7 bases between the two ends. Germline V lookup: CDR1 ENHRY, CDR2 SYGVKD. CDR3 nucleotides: TGTGCCATCAGTGAGCGACTTGACAATGAGCAGTTCTTC. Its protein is CAISERLDNEQFF.

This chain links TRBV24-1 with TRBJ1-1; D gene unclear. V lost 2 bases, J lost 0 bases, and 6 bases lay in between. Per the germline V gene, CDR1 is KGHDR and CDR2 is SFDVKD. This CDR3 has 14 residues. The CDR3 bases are TGTGCCACCAGTGATTGGTTACTGAACACTGAAGCTTTCTTT. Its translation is CATSDWLLNTEAFF.

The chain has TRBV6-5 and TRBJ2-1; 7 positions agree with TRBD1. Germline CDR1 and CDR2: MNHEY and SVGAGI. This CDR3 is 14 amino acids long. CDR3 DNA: TGTGCGACGCTAAGGGGGCCGGGATACAATGAGCAGTTCTTC. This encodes CATLRGPGYNEQFF.

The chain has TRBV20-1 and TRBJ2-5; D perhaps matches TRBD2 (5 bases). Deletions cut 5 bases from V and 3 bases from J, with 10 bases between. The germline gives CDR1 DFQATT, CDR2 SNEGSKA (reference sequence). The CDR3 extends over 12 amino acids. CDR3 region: CSADTREETQYF. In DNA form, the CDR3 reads TGCAGTGCTGATACTAGGGAAGAGACCCAGTACTTC.